The clone carrying this TCR beta chain was observed a few times. What it binds is unknown. TCRdb redid the calling of the reads with MiXCR, one entry per CDR3 protein. The sample has 650,000 to 900,000 distinct CDR3 sequences, about 31% seen once. The data were taken from a study of T cell repertoires in cytomegalovirus infection. The material was cultured CD8+ T cells from PBMCs, obtained from culture after CMV antigen stimulation. The receptor comes from a human donor in good health (CMV status not recorded). Some clones in this sample may be carry-over from other donors' samples.

This CDR3 is CASSLPGTGVPYNEQFF. In nucleotides, the CDR3 is TGTGCCAGCAGCTTACCCGGGACAGGGGTCCCCTACAATGAGCAGTTCTTC. The V call is TRBV7-8, the J call TRBJ2-1, with 10 bases identical to TRBD1. Germline lookup yields CDR1 SGHVS and CDR2 FQNEAQ. The length of the CDR3 is 17 residues. J lost 2 bases, V lost 2 bases, and 6 bases had no gene match.